The rows below give T cell receptor beta chains drawn from one sample of a study of blood T cells in healthy people across ages. From the 5' RACE reads, TCRdb called clonotypes with MiXCR, one entry per CDR3 protein. The sample lists some 1.6 million distinct CDR3 sequences; roughly 30% were seen once. The sequenced sample consisted of blood. The receptors were gathered from a woman aged 30 to 39 in good health. The CDR3 runs from the conserved cysteine through the conserved F or W. D genes are given only for firm matches. The size entry is marked missing in some rows and otherwise reads once, few, many or a size class.

abundance | j_gene | v_gene | d_gene | CDR3aa | CDR3nt
few | TRBJ2-7 | TRBV5-1 | TRBD2 | CASSGGTSGPYEQYF | TGCGCCAGCAGCGGAGGGACTAGCGGTCCCTACGAGCAGTACTTC
few | TRBJ1-2 | TRBV2 | TRBD1 | CASSGNRDREYDYGYTF | TGTGCCAGCAGTGGCAACCGGGACAGGGAATACGACTATGGCTACACCTTC
once | TRBJ2-7 | TRBV27 | TRBD2 | CAGSMTSGSPGSYEQYF | TGTGCCGGCAGTATGACTAGCGGGAGTCCGGGGTCCTACGAGCAGTACTTC
- | TRBJ1-2 | TRBV2 | - | CASTVGRSANYGYTF | TGTGCCAGCACGGTAGGACGGTCAGCTAACTATGGCTACACCTTC
few | TRBJ2-3 | TRBV6-5 | TRBD1 | CASSPTGGFSDTQYF | TGTGCCAGCAGTCCCACAGGGGGCTTCTCAGATACGCAGTATTTT
- | TRBJ1-2 | TRBV10-3 | TRBD1 | CAIRQTGTNYGYTF | TGTGCCATCAGACAGACAGGGACTAACTATGGCTACACCTTC
- | TRBJ2-1 | TRBV20-1 | TRBD2 | CSAAGLAGGLVNNEQFF | TGCAGTGCTGCGGGACTAGCGGGAGGGCTGGTCAACAATGAGCAGTTCTTC
- | TRBJ2-5 | TRBV3-1 | TRBD2 | CASSTTGTSGGKGETQYF | TGTGCCAGCAGCACAACCGGGACTAGCGGGGGCAAGGGAGAGACCCAGTACTTC
- | TRBJ2-1 | TRBV27 | - | CASSLNGLGLYNEQFF | TGTGCCAGCAGTTTAAACGGTCTAGGGCTCTACAATGAGCAGTTCTTC
few | TRBJ1-4 | TRBV15 | - | CATSRDRGGYEKLFF | TGTGCCACCAGCAGGGATCGCGGGGGCTATGAAAAACTGTTTTTT
- | TRBJ1-2 | TRBV29-1 | TRBD1 | CSADRGYGYTF | TGCAGCGCAGACAGGGGCTATGGCTACACCTTC
few | TRBJ2-2 | TRBV5-1 | - | CASSLALKQGLGNTGELFF | TGCGCCAGCAGCTTGGCCCTAAAACAGGGCCTTGGGAACACCGGGGAGCTGTTTTTT
few | TRBJ2-7 | TRBV18 | TRBD1 | CASSRLGQGNYEQYF | TGTGCCAGCTCACGTCTGGGACAGGGAAACTACGAGCAGTACTTC
few | TRBJ2-7 | TRBV12-3/TRBV12-4 | - | CASSFVFGSASYEQYF | TGTGCCAGCAGTTTCGTTTTCGGTAGCGCTTCCTACGAGCAGTACTTC
- | TRBJ2-1 | TRBV20-1 | - | CSARHPYHNEQFF | TGCAGTGCTAGGCACCCCTACCACAATGAGCAGTTCTTC
- | TRBJ2-1 | TRBV7-2 | - | CASNLLSGVEQFF | TGTGCCAGCAACTTATTGTCTGGAGTTGAGCAGTTCTTC
- | TRBJ2-1 | TRBV12-3/TRBV12-4 | - | CASSLAGGAHEQFF | TGTGCCAGCAGTTTAGCGGGAGGCGCCCATGAGCAGTTCTTC
- | TRBJ2-5 | TRBV11-2 | - | CASSTTSRLVGGTQYF | TGTGCCAGCAGCACCACGTCCCGACTAGTTGGAGGGACCCAGTACTTC
many | TRBJ2-7 | TRBV6-2/TRBV6-3 | - | CASSSGHRYEQYF | TGTGCCAGCAGTTCGGGACACCGTTACGAGCAGTACTTC
- | TRBJ1-1 | TRBV28 | - | CASSSPSDGETEAFF | TGTGCCAGCAGTTCACCGTCGGACGGAGAAACTGAAGCTTTCTTT
many | TRBJ1-2 | TRBV7-9 | TRBD1 | CASSALQGYGYTF | TGTGCCAGCAGCGCCCTACAGGGGTATGGCTACACCTTC
- | TRBJ1-2 | TRBV4-1 | - | CASGQATGPWFGYYGYTF | TGCGCCAGCGGCCAAGCAACAGGGCCTTGGTTTGGGTACTATGGCTACACCTTC
- | TRBJ1-1 | TRBV20-1 | - | CSGRETEAFF | TGCAGTGGGAGAGAGACTGAAGCTTTCTTT
- | TRBJ2-3 | TRBV7-2 | - | CASSPQGGVSDTQYF | TGTGCCAGCAGCCCCCAGGGCGGGGTCTCAGATACGCAGTATTTT
few | TRBJ1-2 | TRBV6-5 | - | CASTKTGFNYGYTF | TGTGCCAGCACCAAAACCGGGTTCAACTATGGCTACACCTTC
- | TRBJ2-5 | TRBV29-1 | TRBD1 | CSVSFSGGLGNNERYF | TGCAGCGTTAGCTTCTCAGGGGGCCTGGGGAATAATGAGCGGTACTTC
many | TRBJ2-1 | TRBV10-3 | TRBD2 | CAISEGGTSVSEQFF | TGTGCCATCAGTGAGGGGGGGACTAGCGTCAGTGAGCAGTTCTTC
- | TRBJ2-2 | TRBV7-2 | TRBD1 | CASSSRQGRNTGELFF | TGTGCCAGCAGCTCCAGACAGGGCAGAAACACCGGGGAGCTGTTTTTT
- | TRBJ1-3 | TRBV7-3 | - | CASSLTWPPPGNTIYF | TGTGCCAGCAGCTTAACTTGGCCGCCACCTGGAAACACCATATATTTT
- | TRBJ2-1 | TRBV6-1 | - | CASSSDRVFEQFF | TGTGCCAGCAGCTCGGACAGAGTCTTCGAGCAGTTCTTC
few | TRBJ2-3 | TRBV5-1 | TRBD2 | CASSLAPRGGAGDTQYF | TGCGCCAGCAGCTTGGCCCCGCGGGGGGGTGCGGGAGATACGCAGTATTTT
- | TRBJ2-1 | TRBV9 | - | CASSVGVPSYNEQFF | TGTGCCAGCAGCGTAGGGGTCCCCTCCTACAATGAGCAGTTCTTC
- | TRBJ1-2 | TRBV3-1 | - | CASSQVSLTGTGNYGYTF | TGTGCCAGCAGCCAAGTATCCTTAACAGGGACCGGCAACTATGGCTACACCTTC
few | TRBJ2-3 | TRBV12-3/TRBV12-4 | TRBD2 | CTSSFVAGGTDTQYF | TGTACCAGCAGTTTTGTAGCGGGAGGAACAGATACGCAGTATTTT
- | TRBJ2-3 | TRBV5-1 | TRBD1 | CASSAGTGAPTDTQYF | TGCGCCAGCAGCGCTGGGACAGGGGCACCCACAGATACGCAGTATTTT
- | TRBJ2-3 | TRBV7-3 | TRBD2 | CASSSTRPGTSAMAADTQYF | TGTGCCAGCAGCTCAACCCGACCCGGGACTAGCGCCATGGCGGCCGATACGCAGTATTTT
few | TRBJ1-4 | TRBV3-1 | TRBD1 | CASSLSTGRKEKLFF | TGTGCCAGCAGCCTCTCGACAGGGCGGAAGGAAAAACTGTTTTTT
many | TRBJ2-7 | TRBV29-1 | TRBD1 | CSVVGTGAYEQYF | TGCAGCGTTGTGGGGACAGGGGCCTACGAGCAGTACTTC
- | TRBJ2-2 | TRBV27 | - | CASREWDTSTGELFF | TGTGCCAGCAGAGAGTGGGACACATCCACCGGGGAGCTGTTTTTT
- | TRBJ1-2 | TRBV4-1 | TRBD1 | CASSQPTGNMDGYTF | TGCGCCAGCAGCCAACCGACAGGGAACATGGATGGCTACACCTTC
- | TRBJ2-6 | TRBV20-1 | - | CSARVRTPGPSGANVLTF | TGCAGTGCTAGAGTCCGGACCCCCGGTCCCTCTGGGGCCAACGTCCTGACTTTC